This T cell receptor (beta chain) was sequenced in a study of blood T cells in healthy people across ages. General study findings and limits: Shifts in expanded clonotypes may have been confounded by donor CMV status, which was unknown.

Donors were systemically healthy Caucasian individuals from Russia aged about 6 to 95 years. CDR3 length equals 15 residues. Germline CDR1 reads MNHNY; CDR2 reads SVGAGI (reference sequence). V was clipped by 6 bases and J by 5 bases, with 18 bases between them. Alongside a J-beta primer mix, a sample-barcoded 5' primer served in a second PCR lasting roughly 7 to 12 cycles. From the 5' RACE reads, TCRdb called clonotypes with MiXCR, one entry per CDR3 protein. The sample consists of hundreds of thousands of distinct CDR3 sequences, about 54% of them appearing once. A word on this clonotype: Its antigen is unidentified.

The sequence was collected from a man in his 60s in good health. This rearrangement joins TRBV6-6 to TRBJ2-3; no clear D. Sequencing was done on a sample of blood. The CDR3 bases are TGTGCCAGCAGCCCCCGTCGGCTAACAATAGATACGCAGTATTTT. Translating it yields CASSPRRLTIDTQYF.